This T cell receptor beta chain was documented in a study of cytomegalovirus exposure and HLA in healthy donors. Study-wide results and caveats: Rarity characterized most TCR sequences, yet some public TCRs appeared in many donors.

With regard to this clone: Its antigen remains unidentified.

Here immunoSEQ multiplex PCR was the method, and the copy in TCRdb shows in-frame clones only, minus some. Seen here are a few hundred thousand clones, 90% observed once, and the top ten hold around 3.1%. The origin of this receptor is a woman aged 25 to 39 in good health and CMV-seronegative. Sample: PBMCs.

The CDR3 is CSVEDWTGGPDNEQFF. Here the CDR3 DNA reads TGCAGCGTTGAAGATTGGACAGGGGGGCCAGACAATGAGCAGTTCTTC. The chain recombines TRBV29-1 with TRBJ2-1, with 10 bases identical to TRBD1. Trimming took 0 bases from V and 5 from J; bases not matched to a gene: 7. The CDR3 consists of 16 residues. Germline assignment: CDR1 SQVTM and CDR2 ANQGSEA.